The rows below give T cell receptor beta chains drawn from one sample of a study of T cell repertoires in cytomegalovirus infection. Via MiXCR, TCRdb re-called the reads, giving one row per CDR3 protein. The sample includes 450,000 to 550,000 distinct CDR3 sequences, 15% to 20% of them seen just once. Input material: CD8+ T cells from PBMCs. Every receptor here comes from a human donor in good health (CMV status not recorded). Some clones in this sample may be carry-over from other donors' samples. The CDR3 runs from the conserved cysteine through the conserved F or W.

j_call: TRBJ2-1
v_call: TRBV6-5
cdr3_aa: CASSYRGTTHNEQFF

j_call: TRBJ2-4
v_call: TRBV7-9
cdr3_aa: CASSSHSRGGELAKNIQYF

j_call: TRBJ2-3
v_call: TRBV11-2
cdr3_aa: CASTPGDTQYF

j_call: TRBJ1-1
v_call: TRBV6-1
cdr3_aa: CASKPDRGRIEAFF

j_call: TRBJ1-5
v_call: TRBV7-2
cdr3_aa: CASSPLGSNQPQHF

j_call: TRBJ2-5
v_call: TRBV7-8
cdr3_aa: CASSLVLAGGRQETQYF

j_call: TRBJ2-1
v_call: TRBV5-1
cdr3_aa: CASSLAPAGAAEQFF

j_call: TRBJ2-5
v_call: TRBV7-8
cdr3_aa: CASSLSGATQETQYF

j_call: TRBJ2-1
v_call: TRBV12-3/TRBV12-4
cdr3_aa: CASNLLAGGPYNEQFF

j_call: TRBJ2-1
v_call: TRBV28
cdr3_aa: CASSLSDSRYNEQFF

j_call: TRBJ2-1
v_call: TRBV24-1
cdr3_aa: CATSDEQGWGNEQFF

j_call: TRBJ2-3
v_call: TRBV27
cdr3_aa: CASSYRGRADTQYF

j_call: TRBJ1-4
v_call: TRBV9
cdr3_aa: CASSGGSGSVGNEKLFF

j_call: TRBJ2-7
v_call: TRBV7-9
cdr3_aa: CASRHLAGDEQYF

j_call: TRBJ1-1
v_call: TRBV6-5
cdr3_aa: CASSYTKLNTEAFF

j_call: TRBJ2-2
v_call: TRBV12-3/TRBV12-4
cdr3_aa: CASSLLAGLNGELFF

j_call: TRBJ2-3
v_call: TRBV11-2
cdr3_aa: CASSLDSYGTDTQYF

j_call: TRBJ1-2
v_call: TRBV6-6
cdr3_aa: CATPDGQGANYGYTF

j_call: TRBJ1-6
v_call: TRBV7-3
cdr3_aa: CASSLNLGNSPLHF

j_call: TRBJ2-2
v_call: TRBV6-1
cdr3_aa: CASSEWGQEGAGELFF

j_call: TRBJ2-5
v_call: TRBV6-5
cdr3_aa: CASSYSNGLALETQYF

j_call: TRBJ2-3
v_call: TRBV15
cdr3_aa: CATSGRAIDTQYF

j_call: TRBJ2-1
v_call: TRBV7-6
cdr3_aa: CASSYETSVYNEQFF

j_call: TRBJ2-1
v_call: TRBV7-6
cdr3_aa: CASSYGLAGGWRKNEQFF

j_call: TRBJ1-1
v_call: TRBV7-9
cdr3_aa: CASSLAGENTEAFF

j_call: TRBJ2-7
v_call: TRBV6-1
cdr3_aa: CAITLGTRRGSYEQYF

j_call: TRBJ2-3
v_call: TRBV27
cdr3_aa: CASSGRDVRTDTQYF

j_call: TRBJ2-1
v_call: TRBV15
cdr3_aa: CATSTEPEQFF

j_call: TRBJ1-1
v_call: TRBV2
cdr3_aa: CASSEGDEAFF

j_call: TRBJ2-7
v_call: TRBV27
cdr3_aa: CASSPSMGGAAYEQYF

j_call: TRBJ1-2
v_call: TRBV23-1
cdr3_aa: CASSQTENFYGYTF

j_call: TRBJ1-2
v_call: TRBV9
cdr3_aa: CASSGVGFKDNYGYTF

j_call: TRBJ1-1
v_call: TRBV5-6
cdr3_aa: CASSLDLGSPEAFF

j_call: TRBJ2-3
v_call: TRBV27
cdr3_aa: CASSLSIGLDTQYF

j_call: TRBJ2-2
v_call: TRBV27
cdr3_aa: CASSTWTGTASLNTGELFF

j_call: TRBJ2-7
v_call: TRBV20-1
cdr3_aa: CSARGLRDTYEKYF

j_call: TRBJ1-2
v_call: TRBV27
cdr3_aa: CASSLGGTNYGYTF

j_call: TRBJ1-5
v_call: TRBV5-6
cdr3_aa: CASSLLTGNQPQHF

j_call: TRBJ2-7
v_call: TRBV29-1
cdr3_aa: CSSLGTENSYEQYF

j_call: TRBJ2-7
v_call: TRBV7-9
cdr3_aa: CASSPDNRLYEQYF

j_call: TRBJ2-5
v_call: TRBV7-2
cdr3_aa: CASSLVGQGLQETQYF

j_call: TRBJ1-1
v_call: TRBV9
cdr3_aa: CASSPPTGSGTEAFF

j_call: TRBJ2-1
v_call: TRBV20-1
cdr3_aa: CSPWTSGGPREQFF

j_call: TRBJ2-1
v_call: TRBV27
cdr3_aa: CASSFRDRDINEQFF

j_call: TRBJ2-7
v_call: TRBV5-6
cdr3_aa: CASSHRTSGKHEQYF

j_call: TRBJ2-2
v_call: TRBV11-3
cdr3_aa: CASSSTRDSYTGELFF

j_call: TRBJ2-7
v_call: TRBV7-3
cdr3_aa: CASSVTSGPPYEQYF

j_call: TRBJ2-2
v_call: TRBV4-1
cdr3_aa: CASSQGGTGELFF

j_call: TRBJ2-4
v_call: TRBV28
cdr3_aa: CASSLRASGTRAKNIQYF

j_call: TRBJ2-3
v_call: TRBV5-1
cdr3_aa: CASSLQVQSRKDTQYF

j_call: TRBJ2-2
v_call: TRBV12-3/TRBV12-4
cdr3_aa: CASSRNLAGTKGELFF

j_call: TRBJ2-3
v_call: TRBV4-1
cdr3_aa: CASSPRGRMMSTDTQYF

j_call: TRBJ2-7
v_call: TRBV7-6
cdr3_aa: CASSLAPGEQYF

j_call: TRBJ2-7
v_call: TRBV7-8
cdr3_aa: CASSPGTSGRNEQYF

j_call: TRBJ2-6
v_call: TRBV5-5
cdr3_aa: CASSLVGPSGANVLTF

j_call: TRBJ2-7
v_call: TRBV7-9
cdr3_aa: CASSRVGREVYEQYF

j_call: TRBJ2-7
v_call: TRBV12-3/TRBV12-4
cdr3_aa: CASSLPEHWTSGSYEQYF

j_call: TRBJ2-3
v_call: TRBV7-9
cdr3_aa: CASSLALYPDTQYF

j_call: TRBJ2-3
v_call: TRBV12-3/TRBV12-4
cdr3_aa: CASSLRQGGDTQYF

j_call: TRBJ2-7
v_call: TRBV5-5
cdr3_aa: CASSLPGQVYEQYF